This T cell receptor beta chain was captured by sequencing in a study of OX40 agonist ivuxolimab in advanced cancers. Patients who had autoimmune disease history or got systemic immunosuppression were left out. The V gene's germline CDR1 is SNHLY and CDR2 FYNNEI. V dropped 6 bases and J dropped 3 bases, with 12 bases sitting between them. This CDR3 is built from 14 residues. Here immunoSEQ multiplex PCR was the method, and the copy in TCRdb shows in-frame clones only, minus some. The sample comprises some 68,000 clones, approximately 86% of which are singletons, and 1.1% rests with the top ten. This TCR was sampled from an adult with an advanced solid tumor such as melanoma, head and neck, liver or kidney cancer. The rearrangement links TRBV2 to TRBJ2-1, with D perhaps TRBD1 (6 bases). Source: CD4+ or CD8+ T cells sorted from blood, taken in a trial of the OX40 agonist ivuxolimab. The CDR3 coding sequence is TGTGCCAGCAGCAGGACAGTAGACTACAATGAGCAGTTCTTC. Amino acid sequence: CASSRTVDYNEQFF.